These 23 T cell receptor beta chains originate from one sample sequenced in a study of blood T cell repertoires in COVID-19. Assay: immunoSEQ multiplex PCR; the TCRdb copy retains only in-frame clones and omits some. Here the sample spans some 200,000 clones, roughly 82% being singletons. Sequenced: PBMCs or T cells enriched from blood (not recorded which). The receptors shown here come from a woman aged 55-70 years with acute COVID-19.

In this sample, this clone turned up once. The CDR3: CASSPRQEPYNEQFF. The CDR3 DNA sequence: TGTGCCAGCAGCCCCCGACAGGAACCCTACAATGAGCAGTTCTTC. V usage is TRBV5-4 and J usage is TRBJ2-1; D possibly corresponds to TRBD1 (6 bases). Germline CDR1 SGHNT, CDR2 YYREEE (reference sequence). The CDR3 is 15 residues long. V was cut by 4 bases and J by 2 bases, with 13 bases left in between.

In DNA, the CDR3 is TGTGCCAGCAGCTTAAAGGGGAAAGAGACCCAGTACTTC. Its protein product is CASSLKGKETQYF. The V gene is TRBV7-8, the J gene TRBJ2-5, with D possibly TRBD1 on 5 matching bases. The ends were cut back, 2 bases at V and 3 bases at J, with 7 bases in the middle. Germline CDR1 and CDR2: SGHVS and FQNEAQ. The CDR3 runs 13 residues.

CDR3 loop: CASSVTHRTASGNTIYF. The CDR3 DNA reads as TGTGCCAGCAGCGTAACCCACAGGACGGCCTCTGGAAACACCATATATTTT. J is TRBJ1-3 and V is TRBV9; the D gene is possibly TRBD1 (5 bases). The V end lost 1 base, the J end lost 0 bases, and 14 bases lay between the germline ends. The CDR3 has 17 amino acids. Germline assignment: CDR1 SGDLS and CDR2 YYNGEE.

In its sample, this clone was seen once. The chain has TRBV3-1 (or the pseudogene TRBV3-2) and TRBJ2-3, with 9 bases matching TRBD2. The germline gives CDR1 LGHDT, CDR2 YNNKEL (reference sequence). The CDR3 spans 16 residues. V shed 1 base and J 6 bases; nucleotides not matched to a gene: 8. This CDR3 is CASSQASGVSGDTQYF. CDR3 sequence (DNA): TGTGCCAGCAGCCAAGCTAGCGGGGTGTCCGGGGATACGCAGTATTTT.

The chain has TRBV3-1 (or the pseudogene TRBV3-2) and TRBJ1-2; 9 bases agree with TRBD1. Germline V CDR1 and CDR2: LGHDT, YNNKEL (reference sequence). The CDR3 consists of 19 residues. Trimming removed 3 bases from V and 4 bases from J; junction bases left unmatched: 18. CDR3 bases: TGTGCCAGCAGCCACATTTTTCAGGGACAGGGTGAGGATCCCTATGGCTACACCTTC. This translates into CASSHIFQGQGEDPYGYTF.

This sequence joins TRBV30 and TRBJ1-5; TRBD1 is a possible D gene (6 bases). The CDR3 loop spans 14 amino acids. Germline lookup yields CDR1 GTSNPN and CDR2 SVGIG (reference sequence). Trimming removed 1 base at V and 7 bases at J, with 14 bases between. CDR3 sequence reads: CAWSAGRGGQPQHF. Written as DNA, the CDR3 is TGTGCCTGGAGTGCCGGGAGGGGGGGGCAGCCCCAGCATTTT. Complete variable domain (other parts from reference TRBV30 and TRBJ1-5): SQTIHQWPATLVQPVGSPLSLECTVEGTSNPNLYWYRQAAGRGLQLLFYSVGIGQISSEVPQNLSASRPQDRQFILSSKKLLLSDSGFYLCAWSAGRGGQPQHFGDGTRLSIL.

The chain joins TRBV19 to TRBJ1-2, with 7 positions matching TRBD1. The CDR3 is 14 amino acids. Germline V gene sequence: CDR1 LNHDA, CDR2 SQIVND (reference sequence). V was pared by 7 bases and J by 8 bases, with 13 bases of the junction left unmatched. CDR3 bases: TGTGCCAGTAATACAGGGGAGTTTTATGGGGGCTACACCTTC. Amino acids: CASNTGEFYGGYTF.

The V gene is TRBV27, the J gene TRBJ1-4; D gene ambiguous. The germline gives CDR1 MNHEY, CDR2 SMNVEV (reference sequence). With 6 bases removed from V and 4 bases from J, the gap between germline ends came to 9 bases. CDR3 size: 13 residues. DNA of the CDR3: TGTGCCAGCAGGAAACGGGGTAATGAAAAACTGTTTTTT. Protein product: CASRKRGNEKLFF.

The chain recombines TRBV10-3 with TRBJ1-1; 7 positions agree with TRBD1. In germline, CDR1 is ENHRY, CDR2 SYGVKD. V gave up 7 bases and J gave up 2 bases; unmatched junction bases: 4. The CDR3 is 13 residues long. CDR3 sequence: CAITWDSNTEAFF. DNA for the CDR3: TGTGCCATCACCTGGGACAGCAACACTGAAGCTTTCTTT.

This chain connects TRBV7-8 to TRBJ1-4, with 11 bases lining up with TRBD1. V gave up 5 bases and J gave up 8 bases; unmatched junction bases: 13. The CDR3 length is 17 residues. Germline V gene data show CDR1 as SGHVS and CDR2 as FQNEAQ. The chain's CDR3 is CASSPSRDRGGGEKLFF. The CDR3 nucleotides read TGTGCCAGCAGCCCGTCCCGGGACAGGGGGGGTGGCGAAAAACTGTTTTTT.

CDR3 sequence: CASSEDFKTQYF. The CDR3 nucleotides are TGTGCCAGTAGTGAGGACTTCAAGACCCAGTACTTC. The chain combines TRBV19 with TRBJ2-5; D possibly corresponds to TRBD2 (5 bases). V was clipped by 5 bases and J by 6 bases, with 10 bases between them. From germline, CDR1 is LNHDA and CDR2 SQIVND (reference sequence). CDR3 length: 12 amino acids.

This clone was recorded only once. The chain employs TRBV19 and TRBJ2-1; TRBD1 matches at 7 bases. CDR1 is LNHDA and CDR2 is SQIVND in the germline V gene (reference sequence). V dropped 6 bases and J dropped 7; count of bases not matched to a gene: 6. This CDR3 has 13 amino acids. CDR3 nucleotides: TGTGCCAGTAGGATCACAGGGGTTAATGAGCAGTTCTTC. It yields the protein CASRITGVNEQFF.

As to this clone: This sample also contains other DNA sequences that code for the same CDR3. The rearrangement joins TRBV28 to TRBJ1-2; tentatively, D is TRBD1 (5 bases). Germline V lookup: CDR1 MDHEN, CDR2 SYDVKM. The CDR3 is made up of 13 amino acids. V lost 3 bases to trimming and J lost 2 bases, with 7 bases between them. This CDR3 is CASSLAGNYGYTF. CDR3 in DNA: TGTGCCAGCAGTTTGGCAGGGAACTATGGCTACACCTTC.

The chain recombines TRBV15 with TRBJ1-2; D perhaps matches TRBD1 (5 bases). The CDR3 runs to 14 residues. CDR1 and CDR2 from the germline V gene are LNHNV and YYDKDF (reference sequence). Trimming cost V 0 bases and J 5 bases, with 10 bases left between them. CDR3 sequence reads: CATSRELGPYGYTF. The CDR3 DNA follows: TGTGCCACCAGCAGAGAACTGGGGCCATATGGCTACACCTTC.

This clone was counted between two and nine times. The chain carries TRBV30 and TRBJ1-2, with 7 bases lining up with TRBD1. The CDR3 consists of 13 residues. The ends lost 0 bases at V and 7 bases at J; junction bases unmatched: 5. The germline CDR1 and CDR2 sequences are GTSNPN and SVGIG (reference sequence). The CDR3 DNA reads as TGTGCCTGGAGTGTACGAGGGGGCTTTGGCTACACCTTC. It encodes CAWSVRGGFGYTF.

The V call is TRBV15, the J call TRBJ2-5, with TRBD1 as a possible D gene (5 bases). Looked up from germline, CDR1 is LNHNV and CDR2 is YYDKDF (reference sequence). The CDR3 loop spans 16 amino acids. V lost 1 base to trimming and J lost 3 bases, with 15 bases between them. CDR3 nucleotides: TGTGCCACCAGCAGAGGGCAGGGAAGGGGTGAAGAGACCCAGTACTTC. This codes for CATSRGQGRGEETQYF.

The sample holds one count of this clone. This chain connects TRBV15 to TRBJ2-1; 9 bases map to TRBD1. The V segment lost 3 bases and the J segment 7 bases; nucleotides outside the gene matches: 10. This CDR3 comprises 16 residues. Germline lookup yields CDR1 LNHNV and CDR2 YYDKDF (reference sequence). The CDR3 protein is CATSSYGTGIRNEQFF. CDR3 in DNA: TGTGCCACCAGCAGTTACGGGACAGGGATTAGGAATGAGCAGTTCTTC.

The chain carries TRBV28 and TRBJ2-7, with 7 bases fitting TRBD2. The CDR3 is 14 residues long. Germline CDR1 is MDHEN and CDR2 is SYDVKM. V gave up 3 bases and J gave up 6 bases; unmatched junction bases: 8. CDR3 loop: CASSFSGSGGEQYF. The CDR3 DNA follows: TGTGCCAGCAGTTTCAGTGGCTCGGGGGGCGAGCAGTACTTC.

The rearrangement links TRBV3-1 (or the pseudogene TRBV3-2) to TRBJ1-3; D is unclear. The CDR3 consists of 14 residues. Germline V CDR1 and CDR2: LGHDT, YNNKEL (reference sequence). V shed 0 bases and J shed 4 bases, with 7 bases lying between them. The DNA for the CDR3 is TGTGCCAGCAGCCAAGATCTCGTCGGAAACACCATATATTTT. It codes for CASSQDLVGNTIYF.

V and J are TRBV28 and TRBJ1-2; tentatively, D is TRBD1 (5 bases). The CDR3 is 12 residues long. V was pared by 0 bases and J by 6 bases, with 5 bases between. Germline values: CDR1 MDHEN, CDR2 SYDVKM. The CDR3 spells CASSLWTDGYTF. The CDR3 bases are TGTGCCAGCAGTTTATGGACAGATGGCTACACCTTC.

The genes are TRBV3-1 (or the pseudogene TRBV3-2) and TRBJ2-1; TRBD2 matches 9 bases. V dropped 4 bases and J dropped 8; count of bases not matched to a gene: 9. The CDR3 totals 15 residues. Per the germline V gene, CDR1 is LGHDT and CDR2 is YNNKEL (reference sequence). The CDR3 DNA follows: TGTGCCAGCAGCCCCCCAGTAGCGGGAGAGCATGAGCAGTTCTTC. Amino acids: CASSPPVAGEHEQFF.

The chain is built from TRBV10-3 and TRBJ2-1; possible D gene TRBD2, 5 bases. The V gene lost 6 bases and the J gene lost 6 bases, with 15 bases spanning the gap. CDR1 and CDR2 from the germline V gene are ENHRY and SYGVKD. The CDR3 covers 14 residues. The CDR3 is CAISTIPEGNEQFF. In DNA form, the CDR3 reads TGTGCCATCAGCACGATCCCCGAGGGCAATGAGCAGTTCTTC.

The chain couples TRBV5-1 to TRBJ2-7, with 11 bases fitting TRBD1. There are 14 residues in the CDR3. CDR1 and CDR2 (germline): SGHRS, YFSETQ. The junction had 2 bases not matched to a gene; V was cut back by 4 bases and J by 2 bases. DNA of the CDR3: TGCGCCAGCAGCCCGGGACAGGGGGCCTACGAGCAGTACTTC. Its protein product is CASSPGQGAYEQYF. The full variable domain, with the rest looked up from reference TRBV5-1 and TRBJ2-7, is KAGVTQTPRYLIKTRGQQVTLSCSPISGHRSVSWYQQTPGQGLQFLFEYFSETQRNKGNFPGRFSGRQFSNSRSEMNVSTLELGDSALYLCASSPGQGAYEQYFGPGTRLTVT.